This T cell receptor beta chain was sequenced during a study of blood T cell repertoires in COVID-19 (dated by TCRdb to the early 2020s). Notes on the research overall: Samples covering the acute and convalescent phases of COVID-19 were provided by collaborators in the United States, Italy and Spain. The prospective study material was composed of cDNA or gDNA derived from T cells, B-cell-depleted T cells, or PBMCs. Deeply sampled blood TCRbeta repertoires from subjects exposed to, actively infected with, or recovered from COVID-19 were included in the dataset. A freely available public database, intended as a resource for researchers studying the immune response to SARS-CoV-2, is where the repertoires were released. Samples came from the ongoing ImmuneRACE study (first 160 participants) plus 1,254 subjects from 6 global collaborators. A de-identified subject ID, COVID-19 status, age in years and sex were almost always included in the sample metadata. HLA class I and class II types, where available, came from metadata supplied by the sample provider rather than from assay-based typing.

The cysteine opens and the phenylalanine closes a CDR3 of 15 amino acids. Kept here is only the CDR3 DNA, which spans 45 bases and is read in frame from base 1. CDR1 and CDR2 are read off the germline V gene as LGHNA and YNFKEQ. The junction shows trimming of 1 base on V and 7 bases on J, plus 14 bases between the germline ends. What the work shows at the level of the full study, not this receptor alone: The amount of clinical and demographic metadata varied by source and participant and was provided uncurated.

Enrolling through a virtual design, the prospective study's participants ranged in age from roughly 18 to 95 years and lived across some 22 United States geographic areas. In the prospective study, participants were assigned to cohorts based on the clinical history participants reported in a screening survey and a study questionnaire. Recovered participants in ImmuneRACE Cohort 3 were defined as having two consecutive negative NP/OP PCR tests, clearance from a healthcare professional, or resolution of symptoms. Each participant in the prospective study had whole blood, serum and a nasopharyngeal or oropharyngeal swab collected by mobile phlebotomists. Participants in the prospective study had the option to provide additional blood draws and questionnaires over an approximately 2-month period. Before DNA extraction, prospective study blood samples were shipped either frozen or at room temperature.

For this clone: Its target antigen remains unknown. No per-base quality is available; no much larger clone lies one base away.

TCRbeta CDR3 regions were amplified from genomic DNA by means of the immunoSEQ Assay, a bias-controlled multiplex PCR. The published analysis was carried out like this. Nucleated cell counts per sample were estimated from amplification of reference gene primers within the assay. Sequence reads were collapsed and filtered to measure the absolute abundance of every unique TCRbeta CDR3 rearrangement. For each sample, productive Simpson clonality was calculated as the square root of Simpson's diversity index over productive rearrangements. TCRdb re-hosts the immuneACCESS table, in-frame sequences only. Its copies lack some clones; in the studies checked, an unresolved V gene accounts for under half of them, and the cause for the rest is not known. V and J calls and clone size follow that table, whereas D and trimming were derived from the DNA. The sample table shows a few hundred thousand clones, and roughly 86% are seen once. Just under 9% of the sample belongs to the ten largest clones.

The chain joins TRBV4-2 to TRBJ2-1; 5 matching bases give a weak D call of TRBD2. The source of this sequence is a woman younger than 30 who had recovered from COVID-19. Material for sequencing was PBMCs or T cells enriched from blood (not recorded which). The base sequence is TGTGCCAGCAGCCAAGCTATGGGAGTTAGGAATGAGCAGTTCTTC. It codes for CASSQAMGVRNEQFF.